The following is a T cell receptor beta chain sequence with its context. The antigen is unknown. The sample comes from a study of identical twins. Unique molecular identifiers were present on cDNA, and template switching added a universal primer site. Each CDR3 protein gets one entry after TCRdb re-called the 5' RACE reads with MiXCR. Found here are under 300,000 distinct CDR3 sequences, roughly 13% of them singletons; the top ten hold under 4.5%. This CDR3 region has 16 residues. In germline, CDR1 is DFQATT, CDR2 SNEGSKA (reference sequence). Trimming removed 3 bases at V and 0 bases at J, with 18 bases between. Study-level findings and limits: Conclusions rested on cross-sectional statistics rather than following the same donors.

The sample was also linked to a second study, of yellow fever vaccine responses in identical twins.

The sequence was collected from a woman under 30 in good health. This chain links TRBV20-1 with TRBJ2-7; D may correspond to TRBD1 or TRBD2 (6 bases each). The specimen sequenced was memory (CD45RO+) T cells sorted from blood. The CDR3 DNA reads as TGCAGTGCTAGCTCGGTGGGGGGCAGGAGCTCCTACGAGCAGTACTTC. It is translated as CSASSVGGRSSYEQYF.